Listed here are 18 T cell receptor beta chains from one sample, sequenced in a study of cytomegalovirus exposure and HLA in healthy donors. This PCR relied on a set of 60 Vbeta primers and 13 Jbeta primers. TCRdb's table, derived via immunoSEQ multiplex PCR, lists solely in-frame clones and lacks some. This sample has 100,000 or so clones, with 60% to 70% found just once. Material: PBMCs. All receptors come from a man aged 30-40 years in good health and CMV-seropositive.

The gene calls are TRBV7-6 and TRBJ2-3; TRBD2 matches 8 bases. Germline CDR1 SGHVS, CDR2 FNYEAQ. There are 15 residues in the CDR3. The ends lost 3 bases at V and 1 base at J; junction bases unmatched: 3. The CDR3 DNA reads as TGTGCCAGCAGCTTCACTAGCGGAGGCACAGATACGCAGTATTTT. Amino acids: CASSFTSGGTDTQYF.

This clone was seen a handful of times. CDR3 sequence (DNA): TGTGCCACCAGCAGTGCCACCCGGACTATTGTGAACAATGAGCAGTTCTTC. Protein sequence: CATSSATRTIVNNEQFF. V gene TRBV15 combines with J gene TRBJ2-1, with a tentative D call TRBD2 (6 bases). Germline V gene lookup returns CDR1 LNHNV and CDR2 YYDKDF (reference sequence). This CDR3 is 17 amino acids long. V shed 3 bases and J shed 5 bases, with 20 bases lying between them.

The rearrangement joins TRBV5-1 to TRBJ1-4; D may be TRBD1 (5 bases). Germline assignment: CDR1 SGHRS and CDR2 YFSETQ. The CDR3 is 18 amino acids. The V end was cut by 6 bases, the J end by 0 bases, with 21 bases between. CDR3 coding DNA: TGCGCCAGCACCCATGGGGGGGAAGGGCAAGCAACTAATGAAAAACTGTTTTTT. It codes for CASTHGGEGQATNEKLFF.

This clone was detected a few times. The V and J genes are TRBV6-1 and TRBJ1-1; no reliable D call. This CDR3 is built from 13 residues. Trimming took off 8 bases at V and 5 bases at J, with 15 bases between the two ends. CDR1 is MNHNS and CDR2 is SASEGT in the germline V gene. The CDR3 loop is CASGPGIGTEAFF. The CDR3 DNA follows: TGTGCCAGCGGGCCCGGAATAGGAACTGAAGCTTTCTTT.

The chain is built from TRBV10-3 and TRBJ1-2; 8 nucleotides align to TRBD1. The trim removed 4 bases at V and 8 bases at J, leaving 12 bases unmatched. Germline values: CDR1 ENHRY, CDR2 SYGVKD. CDR3 length equals 15 residues. The CDR3 sequence is CAISGPDRVAKGYTF. CDR3 nucleotides: TGTGCCATCAGTGGGCCGGACAGGGTGGCTAAGGGCTACACCTTC.

V is TRBV6-1 and J is TRBJ2-3; 8 positions match TRBD2. This CDR3 has 16 residues. Germline V gene sequence: CDR1 MNHNS, CDR2 SASEGT. With V trimmed by 1 base and J by 5 bases, 8 bases remained unmatched. CDR3 coding DNA: TGTGCCAGCAGTGAAGGAGAGCGGGGGCGGGGAGATACGCAGTATTTT. It specifies CASSEGERGRGDTQYF.

In its sample, this clone was seen a few times. The chain joins TRBV30 to TRBJ2-3; 10 bases fit TRBD2. V lost 3 bases and J lost 7; bases outside the gene matches: 7. Germline CDR1 reads GTSNPN; CDR2 reads SVGIG (reference sequence). This CDR3 contains 14 residues. The CDR3 bases are TGTGCCTGGAGGCTAGCGGGGGACCGTTATACGCAGTATTTT. Amino acids: CAWRLAGDRYTQYF.

The V gene is TRBV29-1, the J gene TRBJ1-2; 8 bases agree with TRBD1. The CDR3 spans 12 residues. Looked up from germline, CDR1 is SQVTM and CDR2 is ANQGSEA. V shed 7 bases and J 5 bases; nucleotides not matched to a gene: 6. CDR3 in amino acids: CSAGQGRYGYTF. In DNA, the CDR3 is TGCAGCGCCGGACAGGGAAGGTATGGCTACACCTTC. Full variable domain (missing parts from reference TRBV29-1 and TRBJ1-2): SAVISQKPSRDICQRGTSLTIQCQVDSQVTMMFWYRQQPGQSLTLIATANQGSEATYESGFVIDKFPISRPNLTFSTLTVSNMSPEDSSIYLCSAGQGRYGYTFGSGTRLTVV.

V is TRBV14 and J is TRBJ1-1; 8 positions agree with TRBD1. V was pared by 5 bases and J by 3 bases, with 5 bases of the junction left unmatched. The CDR3 length is 14 residues. CDR1 and CDR2 from the germline V gene are SGHDN and FVKESK. CDR3 residues: CASSGQGWDTEAFF. In DNA form, the CDR3 reads TGTGCCAGCAGCGGACAGGGCTGGGACACTGAAGCTTTCTTT.

The sample holds a few counts of this clone. The J gene is TRBJ2-1, the V gene TRBV9; 8 bases match TRBD2. Germline assignment: CDR1 SGDLS and CDR2 YYNGEE. The CDR3 runs to 15 residues. V shed 0 bases, J shed 4 bases, and the junction held 3 bases outside the gene matches. Here the CDR3 DNA reads TGTGCCAGCAGCGTAGGGTTAGCGGGGTACAATGAGCAGTTCTTC. Translation: CASSVGLAGYNEQFF.

CDR3 sequence reads: CASKGREGTYGYTF. The CDR3 DNA follows: TGTGCCAGTAAGGGTCGGGAGGGAACTTATGGCTACACCTTC. V usage is TRBV19 and J usage is TRBJ1-2; D is undetermined. Looked up from germline, CDR1 is LNHDA and CDR2 is SQIVND (reference sequence). This CDR3 is built from 14 residues. V lost 7 bases and J lost 5, with 17 bases in between.

The chain joins TRBV21-1 to TRBJ1-5; TRBD1, the D gene given by the table, was not confirmed from the DNA. TRBV21-1 is annotated as a pseudogene. There are 13 residues in the CDR3. Written as DNA, the CDR3 is TGTGCCAGCAGCAATACAGAGCCCCAGGCCCAGCATTTT. Translated: CASSNTEPQAQHF.

The chain couples TRBV18 to TRBJ2-7; D might be TRBD1 (6 bases). The CDR3 extends over 17 amino acids. Deletions cut 1 base from V and 5 bases from J, with 21 bases between. From germline, CDR1 is KGHSH and CDR2 LQKENI. CDR3 region: CASSPLPPIGGQNEQYF. Written as DNA, the CDR3 is TGTGCCAGCTCACCACTCCCCCCCATTGGGGGCCAGAACGAGCAGTACTTC.

As for this clone: One junction end does not reproduce the germline sequence, and a read error may be involved. This same CDR3 is encoded by further DNA sequences in the sample. The rearrangement joins TRBV28 to TRBJ1-1; D uncertain. Germline CDR1 and CDR2: MDHEN and SYDVKM. The CDR3 totals 12 residues. The CDR3 DNA follows: TGTGCCAGCAGTTTACGGGAGACTGAGGCTTTCTTT. It codes for CASSLRETEAFF.

As to this clone: One junction end disagrees with the germline gene, perhaps due to a read error. Other DNA sequences within the sample encode an identical CDR3. V and J are TRBV15 and TRBJ2-2; TRBD2 matches 7 bases. CDR1 and CDR2 (germline): LNHNV, YYDKDF (reference sequence). The CDR3 loop spans 17 amino acids. The CDR3: CATSRDLASGITGELFF. The CDR3 DNA reads as TGTGCTACCAGCAGAGACCTTGCTAGCGGCATTACCGGGGAGCTGTTTTTT.

This clone was seen a few times. The chain has TRBV6-6 and TRBJ1-1; D is perhaps TRBD1 (5 bases). The V end lost 3 bases, the J end lost 5 bases, and 19 bases lay between the germline ends. The CDR3 length is 16 residues. Germline V gene sequence: CDR1 MNHNY, CDR2 SVGAGI (reference sequence). The CDR3 DNA follows: TGTGCCAGCAGTTATGCTAGGGGTTCCACCCTAACTGAAGCTTTCTTT. Amino acids: CASSYARGSTLTEAFF.

The J gene is TRBJ2-5, the V gene TRBV29-1; 11 bases are shared with TRBD2. Germline V gene data show CDR1 as SQVTM and CDR2 as ANQGSEA. The V and J ends lost 7 bases and 3 bases, in that order; junction bases with no gene match: 16. The CDR3 runs 17 residues. The CDR3: CSDFTPSSGGTKETQYF. The CDR3 bases are TGCAGCGATTTCACCCCATCTAGCGGGGGGACTAAAGAGACCCAGTACTTC. The complete variable domain, with remaining parts taken from reference TRBV29-1 and TRBJ2-5, reads SAVISQKPSRDICQRGTSLTIQCQVDSQVTMMFWYRQQPGQSLTLIATANQGSEATYESGFVIDKFPISRPNLTFSTLTVSNMSPEDSSIYLCSDFTPSSGGTKETQYFGPGTRLLVL.

The chain couples TRBV7-3 to TRBJ2-2; D is uncertain. The CDR3 loop spans 13 amino acids. In germline, CDR1 is SGHTA, CDR2 FQGTGA. V lost 5 bases, J lost 0 bases, and 4 bases lay in between. CDR3 coding DNA: TGTGCCAGCAGCCGGTCGAACACCGGGGAGCTGTTTTTT. Translation: CASSRSNTGELFF.